The source of this T cell receptor (beta chain) is a study of T cells expressing NK-cell markers. The wider study: Each TCR beta repertoire originated in sorted T cells that were CD3+CD56+NKG2C+, CD3+CD56+NKG2C- or CD3+CD56-NKG2C+. General study findings and limits: Over 5 donors carried dominant NKG2C+ clonotypes that made up about 1.0-7.5% of their CD8+ T cells.

This CDR3 region has 14 residues. Germline CDR1 reads SGDLS; CDR2 reads YYNGEE. With UMIs, 5'RACE template switching was used to make TCR beta cDNA. TCRdb re-called the 5' RACE reads and shows each CDR3 protein once, DNA omitted. The repertoire table contains about 260,000 distinct CDR3 sequences. Concerning this clonotype: Its matching antigen is unknown.

Sequences were obtained from blood T cells: a sorted CD56 or NKG2C T cell subset, CD4+ or CD8+ T cells, or bulk PBMC T cells (not recorded which). V is TRBV9 and J is TRBJ2-1. This clonotype was sampled from a woman aged 18 to 69 in good health. This CDR3 reads CASSVTPTYNEQFF.